This T cell receptor (beta chain) comes out of a study of T cell responses to AZD1222 COVID-19 vaccine. Broader study findings: There were repertoire samples only from the period after the peak T cell response. Spike-specific TCR breadth and depth were elevated following two AZD1222 doses. Within unmutated variant regions lay the reported targets of nearly half of spike-specific TCRs.

Clones were read by immunoSEQ multiplex PCR, and TCRdb kept only the in-frame ones, dropping some. The data hold about 120,000 clones, with roughly 90% observed a single time. Germline CDR1 is SGHRS and CDR2 is YFSETQ. Germline trimming cut 6 bases from V and 9 bases from J; bases unmatched to any gene: 8. The CDR3 runs to 15 residues. Worth noting for this clone: Its antigen is not identified.

The sequences come from peripheral blood, collected 28 days after the second AZD1222 dose. This clonotype was obtained from an adult who received the AZD1222 COVID-19 vaccine. The rearrangement joins TRBV5-1 to TRBJ2-1, with 14 bases aligning to TRBD2. CDR3 protein: CASTGLAGVLSEQFF. The CDR3 region has the DNA TGCGCCAGCACGGGACTAGCGGGAGTATTAAGTGAGCAGTTCTTC.